The 8 T cell receptor beta chains below were found in one sample sequenced in a study of cytomegalovirus exposure and HLA in healthy donors. The PCR used 60 Vbeta and 13 Jbeta primers. TCRdb's table, derived via immunoSEQ multiplex PCR, lists solely in-frame clones and lacks some. Of about 94,000 clones listed, over 50% are singletons. The sample taken for sequencing was PBMCs. Every receptor here comes from a man aged 30-40 years in good health and CMV-seronegative.

There are a few counts of this clone. V and J are TRBV5-4 and TRBJ2-5; D is unresolved. This CDR3 comprises 14 residues. CDR1 is SGHNT, CDR2 YYREEE, per germline (reference sequence). Trimming shortened V by 4 bases and J by 1 base, and 11 bases separated the two germline ends. CDR3: CASSPEAFQETQYF. The CDR3 DNA reads TGTGCCAGCAGCCCAGAGGCGTTCCAAGAGACCCAGTACTTC.

The J gene is TRBJ1-6, the V gene TRBV6-1; 7 bases line up with TRBD1. The CDR3 is 14 amino acids. V shed 10 bases and J 0 bases; nucleotides not matched to a gene: 3. Germline V lookup: CDR1 MNHNS, CDR2 SASEGT. The CDR3 DNA reads TGTGCCATCGGGGACAGCTCCTATAATTCACCCCTCCACTTT. It yields the protein CAIGDSSYNSPLHF.

V usage is TRBV7-9 and J usage is TRBJ1-4, with 7 bases fitting TRBD1. V gave up 5 bases and J gave up 0 bases; unmatched junction bases: 6. The length of the CDR3 is 16 residues. Germline V gene sequence: CDR1 SEHNR, CDR2 FQNEAQ (reference sequence). The CDR3 here is CASSPTGFATNEKLFF. The CDR3 coding sequence is TGTGCCAGCAGCCCGACAGGGTTTGCAACTAATGAAAAACTGTTTTTT.

This clone was recorded once. The rearrangement uses TRBV18 and TRBJ2-7; 9 bases fit TRBD2. The ends lost 1 base at V and 6 bases at J; junction bases unmatched: 7. There are 15 residues in the CDR3. The germline CDR1 and CDR2 sequences are KGHSH and LQKENI. DNA of the CDR3: TGTGCCAGCTCACCACTCGGCGGGGGGGACTCCGAGCAGTACTTC. This gives the protein CASSPLGGGDSEQYF.

This chain links TRBV14 with TRBJ1-1; a possible D gene is TRBD1 (5 bases). Trimming took 7 bases from V and 5 from J, leaving 8 bases between them. This CDR3 has 11 amino acids. Germline CDR1 and CDR2: SGHDN and FVKESK. Here the CDR3 DNA reads TGTGCCAGCATGAAGGGGACTGAAGCTTTCTTT. Translating gives CASMKGTEAFF. Using reference TRBV14 and TRBJ1-1 for the parts outside the CDR3, the full variable domain is EAGVTQFPSHSVIEKGQTVTLRCDPISGHDNLYWYRRVMGKEIKFLLHFVKESKQDESGMPNNRFLAERTGGTYSTLKVQPAELEDSGVYFCASMKGTEAFFGQGTRLTVV.

The chain is built from TRBV27 and TRBJ1-2; 7 nucleotides agree with TRBD1. Germline V gene lookup returns CDR1 MNHEY and CDR2 SMNVEV (reference sequence). The ends lost 3 bases at V and 8 bases at J; junction bases unmatched: 12. The CDR3 totals 15 residues. The CDR3 region is CASSLDHRGSRGYTF. For the CDR3, the DNA is TGTGCCAGCAGTTTGGACCACAGGGGAAGTAGGGGCTACACCTTC.

J is TRBJ2-5 and V is TRBV28; maybe TRBD2 (7 bases). The V end lost 3 bases, the J end lost 2 bases, and 16 bases lay between the germline ends. Germline V CDR1 and CDR2: MDHEN, SYDVKM. The length of the CDR3 is 16 residues. The chain's CDR3 is CASSLRRGGAQETQYF. For the CDR3, the DNA is TGTGCCAGCAGTTTGAGGCGTGGGGGGGCACAAGAGACCCAGTACTTC.

The chain links TRBV28 to TRBJ2-1; 8 bases agree with TRBD2. J lost 8 bases, V lost 3 bases, and 9 bases had no gene match. CDR3 length: 15 residues. CDR1 and CDR2 (germline): MDHEN, SYDVKM. The CDR3 reads CASSFSGRAADEQFF. CDR3 bases: TGTGCCAGCAGTTTTTCCGGGAGGGCCGCGGATGAGCAGTTCTTC.